One and the same sample provided the 5 T cell receptor beta chains below, sequenced in a study of Tregs in tolerant kidney transplant recipients. The protocol was immunoSEQ multiplex PCR, while the TCRdb copy is restricted to in-frame clones and leaves out a portion. The table records about 73,000 clones, roughly 90% of them present only once. Sequenced here: Tregs from blood, sampled before the transplant. The receptors were gathered from a human donor who received a combined kidney and bone marrow transplant.

The J gene is TRBJ1-1, the V gene TRBV18, with D maybe TRBD1 (5 bases). Germline V gene data show CDR1 as KGHSH and CDR2 as LQKENI. The CDR3 spans 14 residues. The V and J ends lost 2 bases and 10 bases respectively, with 17 bases between them. Written as DNA, the CDR3 is TGTGCCAGCTCACCAATTTCCGCGCAGGGAAGAGCTTTCTTT. It is translated as CASSPISAQGRAFF.

The V gene is TRBV19, the J gene TRBJ1-3; D is perhaps TRBD1 (5 bases). V was cut by 3 bases and J by 2 bases, with 11 bases left in between. This CDR3 is built from 15 residues. Germline CDR1 LNHDA, CDR2 SQIVND (reference sequence). In nucleotides, the CDR3 is TGTGCCAGTAGTATGCTTGGGACGGCTGGAAACACCATATATTTT. It yields the protein CASSMLGTAGNTIYF.

The gene calls are TRBV29-1 and TRBJ1-2; TRBD1 matches at 7 bases. The CDR3 is made up of 11 amino acids. Per the germline V gene, CDR1 is SQVTM and CDR2 is ANQGSEA. The J segment lost 2 bases and the V segment lost 8 bases, leaving 2 bases of the junction unmatched. CDR3 in amino acids: CSSTGNYGYTF. For the CDR3, the DNA is TGCAGCTCGACAGGGAACTATGGCTACACCTTC.

The chain uses TRBV6-6 and TRBJ1-1; a possible D gene is TRBD1 (5 bases). Trimming removed 4 bases from V and 5 bases from J, with 14 bases in between. The CDR3 is 14 amino acids. Germline lookup yields CDR1 MNHNY and CDR2 SVGAGI (reference sequence). The CDR3 DNA reads TGTGCCAGCAGTTCCGCGAGGGACGGAACTGAAGCTTTCTTT. Its translation: CASSSARDGTEAFF.

The chain joins TRBV18 to TRBJ2-3; 7 nucleotides line up with TRBD1. The germline V gene has CDR1 KGHSH and CDR2 LQKENI. With V trimmed by 1 base and J by 0 bases, 7 bases remained unmatched. The CDR3 has 17 residues. The DNA of the CDR3 is TGTGCCAGCTCACCACGTGTAGGGGGCGAAAGCACAGATACGCAGTATTTT. It codes for CASSPRVGGESTDTQYF. Looking up the rest from reference TRBV18 and TRBJ2-3 gives the full variable domain: NAGVMQNPRHLVRRRGQEARLRCSPMKGHSHVYWYRQLPEEGLKFMVYLQKENIIDESGMPKERFSAEFPKEGPSILRIQQVVRGDSAAYFCASSPRVGGESTDTQYFGPGTRLTVL.